The present T cell receptor beta chain was sequenced within a study of blood T cell repertoires in COVID-19. Study-level background: Acute and convalescent COVID-19 specimens originated in the United States, Italy and Spain. The cDNA or gDNA used as material had been derived from T cells, B-cell-depleted T cells, or PBMCs.

Study processing details: For nucleated cells, counts were estimated from reference gene primer amplification. The data were produced by immunoSEQ multiplex PCR, yet TCRdb's version contains in-frame clones alone and is incomplete. The DNA was the basis for D and trimming; V, J and clone size are from that table. This sample has about 50,000 clones, with around 84% found just once. This CDR3 is 12 amino acids long. Germline V gives CDR1 SNHLY, CDR2 FYNNEI. The ends were cut back, 8 bases at V and 0 bases at J, with 8 bases in the middle. The clonotype comes from a human donor in a cohort sampled during active COVID-19. Source material: peripheral blood. The rearrangement links TRBV2 to TRBJ2-7; D gene uncertain. The CDR3 region has the DNA TGTGCCAGCGCCTATGGCTCCTACGAGCAGTACTTC. Its protein is CASAYGSYEQYF.